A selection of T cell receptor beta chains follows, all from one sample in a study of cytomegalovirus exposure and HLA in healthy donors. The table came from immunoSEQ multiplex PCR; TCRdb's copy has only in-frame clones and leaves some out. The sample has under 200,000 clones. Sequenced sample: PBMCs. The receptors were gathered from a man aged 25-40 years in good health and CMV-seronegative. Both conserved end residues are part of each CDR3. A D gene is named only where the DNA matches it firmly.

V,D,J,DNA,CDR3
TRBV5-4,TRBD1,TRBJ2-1,TGTGCCAGCAGCCAAGGACAGGGGACCGCCAATGAGCAGTTCTTC,CASSQGQGTANEQFF
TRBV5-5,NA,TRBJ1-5,TGTGCCAGCACCAAGGGAAGCGGAAATAGCAATCAGCCCCAGCATTTT,CASTKGSGNSNQPQHF
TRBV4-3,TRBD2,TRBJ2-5,TGCGCCAGCAGCCAAGGAGGGACTAGCGGAGGGAGGACCCAGTACTTC,CASSQGGTSGGRTQYF
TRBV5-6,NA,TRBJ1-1,TGTGCCAGCAGCTCGGCAGGGGAAGCTTTCTTT,CASSSAGEAFF
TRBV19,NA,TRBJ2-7,TGTGCCAGTAGCTTAACAGGGCAGGCCTACGAGCAGTACTTC,CASSLTGQAYEQYF
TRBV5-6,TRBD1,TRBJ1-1,TGTGCCAGCAGCTCATTACCCCAGGGGGCGCGCACTGAAGCTTTCTTT,CASSSLPQGARTEAFF
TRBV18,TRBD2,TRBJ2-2,TGTGCCAGCTCACCACGACCGGGAGGGCGCACCGGGGAGCTGTTTTTT,CASSPRPGGRTGELFF
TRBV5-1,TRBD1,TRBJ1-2,TGCGCCAGCAGCCCAACGACAGGGCGGGGTGAAGGCTACACCTTC,CASSPTTGRGEGYTF
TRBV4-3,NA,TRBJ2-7,TGCGCCAGCAGCCAAGTATTGTGGGGCGACGAGCAGTACTTC,CASSQVLWGDEQYF
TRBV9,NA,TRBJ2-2,TGTGCCAGCAGCGTGGACTCCGGGAAGAACACCGGGGAGCTGTTTTTT,CASSVDSGKNTGELFF
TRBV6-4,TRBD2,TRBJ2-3,TGTGCCAGCAGTGTCCGCCGGACTAGCGGGGGGGCCGATACGCAGTATTTT,CASSVRRTSGGADTQYF
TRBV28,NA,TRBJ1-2,TGTGCCGGCAGGGACACACACTATGGCTACACCTTC,CAGRDTHYGYTF
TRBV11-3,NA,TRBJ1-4,TGTGCCAGCAGCCCCCCCGTCAATGAAAAACTGTTTTTT,CASSPPVNEKLFF
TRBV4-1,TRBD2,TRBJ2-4,TGCGCCAGCAGCCAAGGGACTAGCGGAAACAAAAACATTCAGTACTTC,CASSQGTSGNKNIQYF
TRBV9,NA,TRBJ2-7,TGTGCCAGCAGCCCCCCGACGGGTAGCGCGCGGGAGCAGTACTTC,CASSPPTGSAREQYF
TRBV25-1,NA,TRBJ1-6,TGTGCCAGCAGTGACATACAGGTCTCTTCACCCCTCCACTTT,CASSDIQVSSPLHF
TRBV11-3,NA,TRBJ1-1,TGTGCCAGCAGCTTACGGGGATTGGGCACTGAAGCTTTCTTT,CASSLRGLGTEAFF
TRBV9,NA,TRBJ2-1,TGTGCCAGCAGCGTAGAAGGAGGCGGGCAGTTCTTC,CASSVEGGGQFF
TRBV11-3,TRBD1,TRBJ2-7,TGTGCCAGCAGCTCCGGGACAGGGGCCTACGAGCAGTACTTC,CASSSGTGAYEQYF
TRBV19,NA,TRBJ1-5,TGTGCCAGTAGTATGGGGCAGGGGCGCAATCAGCCCCAGCATTTT,CASSMGQGRNQPQHF
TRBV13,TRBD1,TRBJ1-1,TGTGCCAGCAGGCTCCAGGGGGCGCAAACTGAAGCTTTCTTT,CASRLQGAQTEAFF
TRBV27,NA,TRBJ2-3,TGTGCCAGCAGTTTTCCTACAGGGCGGACGCAGTATTTT,CASSFPTGRTQYF
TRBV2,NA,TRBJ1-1,TGTGCCAGCAGTGAACAGGCCGACACTGAAGCTTTCTTT,CASSEQADTEAFF
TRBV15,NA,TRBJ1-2,TGTGCCACCAGCAGGGATAAATCCACAGGGTCGGTCTCTGGCTACACCTTC,CATSRDKSTGSVSGYTF
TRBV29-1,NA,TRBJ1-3,NA,CSVSGPGHPRHPGNTIYF